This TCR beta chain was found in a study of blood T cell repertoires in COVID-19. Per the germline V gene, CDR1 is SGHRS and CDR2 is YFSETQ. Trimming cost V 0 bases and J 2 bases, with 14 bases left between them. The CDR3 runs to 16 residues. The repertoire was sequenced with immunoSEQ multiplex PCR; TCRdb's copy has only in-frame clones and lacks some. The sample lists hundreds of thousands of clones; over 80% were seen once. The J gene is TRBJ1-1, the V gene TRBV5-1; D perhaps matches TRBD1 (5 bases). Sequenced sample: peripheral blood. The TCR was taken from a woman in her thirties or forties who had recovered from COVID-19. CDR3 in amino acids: CASSLVQGLSNTEAFF. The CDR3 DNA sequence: TGCGCCAGCAGCTTGGTTCAGGGCCTCTCTAACACTGAAGCTTTCTTT. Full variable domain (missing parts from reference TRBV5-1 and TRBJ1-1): KAGVTQTPRYLIKTRGQQVTLSCSPISGHRSVSWYQQTPGQGLQFLFEYFSETQRNKGNFPGRFSGRQFSNSRSEMNVSTLELGDSALYLCASSLVQGLSNTEAFFGQGTRLTVV.